Below are 17 T cell receptor beta chains sequenced from a single sample in a study of beta chain features in type 1 diabetes. Findings and limits, study-wide: Shorter TCRB CDR3s, moderately but significantly so, marked every one of the four CD4+ subsets in Type 1 diabetes patients.

The antigens these receptors bind are not known. Isolated RNA was reverse transcribed in full, so expressed TCRB transcripts were sequenced. Assay: immunoSEQ multiplex PCR; the TCRdb copy retains only in-frame clones and omits some. This sample has approximately 280,000 clones, with approximately 15% found just once. Sequencing input: naive CD4+ T cells from blood. The receptors here all came from a man aged 18 to 30 with type 1 diabetes.

V is TRBV29-1 and J is TRBJ1-1; D possibly corresponds to TRBD1 (6 bases). The germline V gene has CDR1 SQVTM and CDR2 ANQGSEA. V dropped 7 bases and J dropped 0 bases, with 15 bases sitting between them. This CDR3 has 14 amino acids. The CDR3 reads CSAVPTGLNTEAFF. The CDR3 DNA reads as TGCAGCGCCGTACCGACAGGCTTGAACACTGAAGCTTTCTTT.

This clone was counted a few times. Here the CDR3 reads CASSIGGSWDEQFF. CDR3 DNA sequence: TGTGCCAGTAGTATCGGCGGGAGCTGGGATGAGCAGTTCTTC. This rearrangement joins TRBV19 to TRBJ2-1; 7 bases align to TRBD2. Germline loops: CDR1 LNHDA, CDR2 SQIVND (reference sequence). The CDR3 consists of 14 residues. Trimming removed 3 bases from V and 8 bases from J; junction bases left unmatched: 7.

The chain links TRBV9 to TRBJ2-1; 7 nucleotides align to TRBD1. CDR3 length: 15 amino acids. The V gene's germline CDR1 is SGDLS and CDR2 YYNGEE. V lost 3 bases and J lost 6; bases outside the gene matches: 9. The DNA of the CDR3 is TGTGCCAGCAGCGCCGGGACAGTAAAGGGCAATGAGCAGTTCTTC. This codes for CASSAGTVKGNEQFF.

The rearrangement links TRBV30 to TRBJ2-3, with D maybe TRBD2 (6 bases). The CDR3 consists of 15 residues. Germline values: CDR1 GTSNPN, CDR2 SVGIG (reference sequence). V lost 5 bases and J lost 4, with 19 bases in between. CDR3 amino acids: CAWDPGVGEADTQYF. The DNA of the CDR3 is TGTGCCTGGGATCCGGGAGTAGGGGAGGCAGATACGCAGTATTTT.

This clone was picked up a small number of times. V and J are TRBV6-1 and TRBJ2-2; D is possibly TRBD2 (7 bases). CDR3 length: 13 residues. V gave up 11 bases and J gave up 7 bases, with 17 bases separating them. Germline CDR1 reads MNHNS; CDR2 reads SASEGT. DNA for the CDR3: TGTGCCGCAGAAGGGGGGGGCGGCGGGGAGCTGTTTTTT. This sequence encodes CAAEGGGGGELFF.

The rearrangement uses TRBV9 and TRBJ2-6, with a possible D match to TRBD2 (6 bases). CDR1 is SGDLS and CDR2 is YYNGEE in the germline V gene. Trimming shortened V by 1 base and J by 2 bases, and 10 bases separated the two germline ends. CDR3 size: 16 residues. Here the CDR3 reads CASSVSWGAGANVLTF. CDR3 DNA sequence: TGTGCCAGCAGCGTATCATGGGGGGCTGGGGCCAACGTCCTGACTTTC. The whole variable domain, remainder taken from reference TRBV9 and TRBJ2-6, is DSGVTQTPKHLITATGQRVTLRCSPRSGDLSVYWYQQSLDQGLQFLIQYYNGEERAKGNILERFSAQQFPDLHSELNLSSLELGDSALYFCASSVSWGAGANVLTFGAGSRLTVL.

The J gene is TRBJ2-3, the V gene TRBV9; tentatively, D is TRBD1 (6 bases). The CDR3 is 17 residues long. Looked up from germline, CDR1 is SGDLS and CDR2 is YYNGEE. The V end lost 1 base, the J end lost 0 bases, and 15 bases lay between the germline ends. CDR3 sequence reads: CASSVSLWGPSTDTQYF. In DNA, the CDR3 is TGTGCCAGCAGCGTAAGCCTTTGGGGGCCTAGCACAGATACGCAGTATTTT. The variable domain in full, with the rest retrieved from reference TRBV9 and TRBJ2-3, is DSGVTQTPKHLITATGQRVTLRCSPRSGDLSVYWYQQSLDQGLQFLIQYYNGEERAKGNILERFSAQQFPDLHSELNLSSLELGDSALYFCASSVSLWGPSTDTQYFGPGTRLTVL.

The rearrangement joins TRBV2 to TRBJ2-1; TRBD2 matches at 8 bases. CDR1 is SNHLY and CDR2 is FYNNEI in the germline V gene. CDR3 length: 13 amino acids. The ends lost 10 bases at V and 8 bases at J; junction bases unmatched: 10. The CDR3 loop reads CATSQREHDEQFF. The DNA of the CDR3 is TGTGCCACCAGCCAGCGGGAGCACGATGAGCAGTTCTTC. Drawing the rest from reference TRBV2 and TRBJ2-1, the complete variable domain is EPEVTQTPSHQVTQMGQEVILRCVPISNHLYFYWYRQILGQKVEFLVSFYNNEISEKSEIFDDQFSVERPDGSNFTLKIRSTKLEDSAMYFCATSQREHDEQFFGPGTRLTVL.

The rearrangement uses TRBV6-5 and TRBJ1-1; tentative D call: TRBD1 (5 bases). Germline lookup yields CDR1 MNHEY and CDR2 SVGAGI. The CDR3 sequence is 11 residues long. V was pared by 9 bases and J by 4 bases, with 9 bases between. The CDR3 nucleotides read TGTGCCAGTATTAGGGGCACTGAAGCTTTCTTT. Translating it yields CASIRGTEAFF.

This clone came up a few times. The V gene is TRBV11-2, the J gene TRBJ1-3; D not certain. Deletions cut 5 bases from V and 0 bases from J, with 14 bases between. Germline V gives CDR1 SGHAT, CDR2 FQNNGV. This CDR3 is built from 16 residues. The CDR3 DNA reads as TGTGCCAGCAGCCGTGCGCCCGGTAGCTCTGGAAACACCATATATTTT. Protein product: CASSRAPGSSGNTIYF.

This clone was seen only a few times. The chain employs TRBV27 and TRBJ1-2, with a tentative D call TRBD1 (5 bases). Trimming cost V 1 base and J 3 bases, with 9 bases left between them. CDR3 size: 14 residues. Germline CDR1 MNHEY, CDR2 SMNVEV (reference sequence). The DNA of the CDR3 is TGTGCCAGCAGTTTATTTGGGGCCGACTATGGCTACACCTTC. It yields the protein CASSLFGADYGYTF.

This clone was observed a few times. This rearrangement joins TRBV30 to TRBJ2-7; the D is unclear. CDR3 size: 11 residues. The V end lost 2 bases, the J end lost 6 bases, and 8 bases lay between the germline ends. Germline V gives CDR1 GTSNPN, CDR2 SVGIG (reference sequence). The CDR3 bases are TGTGCCTGGAGTTCAGTTGCCGAGCAGTACTTC. This encodes CAWSSVAEQYF.

This rearrangement joins TRBV7-2 to TRBJ2-2; possibly TRBD2 for D (6 bases). The CDR3 spans 16 residues. CDR1 SGHTA and CDR2 FQGNSA come from the germline V gene. Trimming left V 5 bases short and J 5 bases short, with 18 bases between. The CDR3 DNA is TGTGCCAGCAGCCCGCTGCGCGGGGTTCGGACCGGGGAGCTGTTTTTT. It codes for CASSPLRGVRTGELFF.

The rearrangement uses TRBV25-1 and TRBJ1-2; D not resolved. There are 14 residues in the CDR3. The germline CDR1 and CDR2 sequences are MGHDK and SYGVNS. Trimming removed 1 base from V and 5 bases from J, with 11 bases in between. The CDR3 here is CASSESYSSYGYTF. The CDR3 DNA is TGTGCCAGCAGTGAATCCTACTCCTCATATGGCTACACCTTC.

Here the CDR3 DNA reads TGTGCCTGGAGGGGGGCGGAAGCTAACTATGGCTACACCTTC. It specifies CAWRGAEANYGYTF. The chain uses TRBV30 and TRBJ1-2; D is possibly TRBD1 (6 bases). The CDR3 runs 14 residues. CDR1 is GTSNPN and CDR2 is SVGIG in the germline V gene (reference sequence). Trimming took off 3 bases at V and 0 bases at J, with 11 bases between the two ends.

There are a few counts of this clone. The chain has TRBV4-1 and TRBJ2-1; D might be TRBD2 (6 bases). Trimming stripped 5 bases from V and 0 bases from J, with 17 bases between. The CDR3 sequence is 17 residues long. Germline assignment: CDR1 MGHRA and CDR2 YSYEKL. The CDR3 DNA reads TGCGCCAGCAGCTCCACGGTGGGGGAGGCCTCCTACAATGAGCAGTTCTTC. Protein: CASSSTVGEASYNEQFF.

About this clone itself: Other DNA sequences in the sample encode the same CDR3. The chain links TRBV5-4 to TRBJ2-5, with unresolved D. The CDR3 spans 12 residues. Germline assignment: CDR1 SGHNT and CDR2 YYREEE (reference sequence). The germline V and J ends were trimmed by 4 bases and 0 bases, with 4 bases remaining between them. This CDR3 reads CASSRDQETQYF. The CDR3 bases are TGTGCCAGCAGCCGGGACCAAGAGACCCAGTACTTC.